The rows below give T cell receptor beta chains drawn from one sample of a study of T cells in Graves' hyperthyroidism and ophthalmopathy. TCRdb passed the multiplex PCR reads through MiXCR, listing each CDR3 protein once. The sample has a few hundred thousand distinct CDR3 sequences; approximately 16% are singletons. The sequencing sample was made of blood. The source of these receptors is a woman in her forties with Graves' ophthalmopathy. Each CDR3 is given with its conserved first and last residue. A D gene is named only where the DNA matches it firmly. Size is stated for part of the rows, as once, few or many counts, or as a class when the clone is expanded.

clone_size	v_call	j_call	d_call	cdr3_aa	cdr3_nt
.	TRBV20-1	TRBJ1-6	TRBD1	CSAKSGQGASPLHF	TGCAGTGCTAAGTCGGGACAGGGGGCTTCACCCCTCCACTTT
few	TRBV11-2	TRBJ2-7	.	CASTLREQGPEQYF	TGTGCCAGCACCCTCAGGGAGCAGGGACCCGAGCAGTACTTC
many	TRBV5-8	TRBJ2-7	TRBD1	CASSLLPRGLEQYF	TGTGCCAGCAGCCTCCTCCCGAGGGGGCTCGAGCAGTACTTC
many	TRBV30	TRBJ1-1	.	CAWSPRQRGTEAFF	TGTGCCTGGAGTCCTCGCCAGCGGGGGACTGAAGCTTTCTTT
many	TRBV6-5	TRBJ2-3	TRBD2	CASSYSGTSTDTQYF	TGCGCCAGCAGCTATAGCGGGACAAGCACAGATACGCAGTATTTT
many	TRBV28	TRBJ2-4	.	CAAGPWGIQYF	TGTGCCGCCGGCCCCTGGGGCATTCAGTACTTC
few	TRBV7-9	TRBJ2-5	.	CASSSQRRLEAEETQYF	TGTGCCAGCAGCTCACAGAGGCGACTAGAGGCGGAGGAGACCCAGTACTTC
.	TRBV6-2/TRBV6-3	TRBJ2-7	.	CASSVQLGGIYEQYF	TGTGCCAGCAGCGTACAATTAGGGGGTATCTACGAGCAGTACTTC
many	TRBV12-3/TRBV12-4	TRBJ1-5	.	CASSLHYREPQHF	TGTGCCAGCAGTCTCCATTACAGGGAGCCCCAGCATTTT
once	TRBV6-9	TRBJ2-2	TRBD1	CASSSSPGQGAAGELFF	TGTGCCAGCAGTTCCTCGCCGGGACAGGGGGCGGCCGGGGAGCTGTTTTTT
.	TRBV12-3/TRBV12-4	TRBJ1-1	.	CASSLFTLQGHTEAFF	TGTGCCAGCAGTTTATTCACACTACAAGGACACACTGAAGCTTTCTTT
.	TRBV19	TRBJ2-2	.	CASSPFPGTGELFF	TGTGCCAGTAGCCCTTTTCCAGGCACCGGGGAGCTGTTTTTT
.	TRBV5-1	TRBJ1-4	TRBD1	CASSTGTGAEKLFF	TGCGCCAGCAGCACCGGGACAGGGGCTGAAAAACTGTTTTTT
many	TRBV2	TRBJ1-2	.	CASIKGRTDYGYTF	TGTGCCAGCATAAAGGGCAGGACAGATTATGGCTACACCTTC
.	TRBV15	TRBJ2-5	TRBD2	CATSRDSKLAGLQETQYF	TGTGCCACCAGCAGAGATAGCAAACTAGCGGGGCTCCAAGAGACCCAGTACTTC
many	TRBV2	TRBJ2-5	TRBD2	CASRRGAMPGETQYF	TGTGCCAGCAGGCGGGGGGCCATGCCTGGCGAGACCCAGTACTTC
many	TRBV30	TRBJ2-3	.	CAWEEGTGGSTDTQYF	TGTGCCTGGGAAGAAGGGACCGGGGGCAGCACAGATACGCAGTATTTT
once	TRBV6-2/TRBV6-3	TRBJ1-1	.	CASSYSAVWALNTEAFF	TGTGCCAGCAGTTACTCGGCGGTTTGGGCGTTGAACACTGAAGCTTTCTTT
many	TRBV5-1	TRBJ2-1	TRBD2	CASSFLGLAGGLPNEQFF	TGCGCCAGCAGCTTCTTGGGACTAGCGGGGGGGCTTCCCAATGAGCAGTTCTTC
few	TRBV24-1	TRBJ1-5	.	CATSDRPGQGSNQPQHF	TGTGCCACCAGTGACAGACCGGGCCAGGGCAGCAATCAGCCCCAGCATTTT
many	TRBV30	TRBJ2-3	.	CAWSPSRQSTTDTQYF	TGTGCCTGGAGTCCCTCGCGACAGTCGACGACAGATACGCAGTATTTT
.	TRBV3-1	TRBJ2-3	.	CASSQDASSPTRDTQYF	TGTGCCAGCAGCCAAGATGCCTCTAGCCCTACCCGAGATACGCAGTATTTT
.	TRBV9	TRBJ2-1	.	CASSVGLVGYSEQFF	TGTGCCAGCAGCGTAGGGCTAGTGGGATACAGTGAGCAGTTCTTC
.	TRBV5-6	TRBJ1-1	.	CASSPAQGKAFF	TGTGCCAGCAGCCCCGCGCAGGGGAAAGCTTTCTTT
.	TRBV29-1	TRBJ2-3	.	CSVERDASSTDTQYF	TGCAGCGTTGAAAGGGACGCAAGTAGCACAGATACGCAGTATTTT
many	TRBV12-3/TRBV12-4	TRBJ1-1	TRBD1	CASSPRQGAEAFF	TGTGCCAGCAGTCCCCGACAGGGCGCCGAAGCTTTCTTT
once	TRBV5-1	TRBJ2-2	.	CASSPGPPGELFF	TGCGCCAGCAGCCCCGGGCCGCCCGGGGAGCTGTTTTTT
many	TRBV18	TRBJ1-1	.	CASSPVRNTEAFF	TGTGCCAGCTCACCAGTAAGGAACACTGAAGCTTTCTTT
many	TRBV7-3	TRBJ1-5	.	CASSLARDQPQHF	TGTGCCAGCAGCTTAGCCCGGGATCAGCCCCAGCATTTT
.	TRBV6-1	TRBJ2-6	TRBD1	CASSGDRGYSGANVLTF	TGTGCCAGCAGCGGGGACAGGGGATACTCTGGGGCCAACGTCCTGACTTTC
.	TRBV5-1	TRBJ2-2	.	CASSPSDPTPGTGELFF	TGCGCCAGCAGCCCCTCAGACCCTACTCCGGGGACCGGGGAGCTGTTTTTT
.	TRBV20-1	TRBJ1-1	.	CSAYPIGGRYSMNTEAFF	TGCAGTGCCTACCCGATTGGAGGGAGGTATTCCATGAACACTGAAGCTTTCTTT
many	TRBV2	TRBJ2-1	.	CASMERSYNEQFF	TGTGCCAGCATGGAGCGGTCCTACAATGAGCAGTTCTTC
.	TRBV7-2	TRBJ1-1	.	CASSLAPGGPNTEAFF	TGTGCCAGCAGCTTAGCCCCGGGAGGGCCGAACACTGAAGCTTTCTTT
.	TRBV5-1	TRBJ2-3	TRBD2	CASSGGRAGTDTQYF	TGCGCCAGCAGCGGCGGGAGGGCTGGCACAGATACGCAGTATTTT
many	TRBV11-2	TRBJ1-1	.	CASTFAGDTEAFF	TGTGCCAGCACCTTTGCGGGAGACACTGAAGCTTTCTTT
.	TRBV5-1	TRBJ1-6	.	CASSLRGGYNSPLHF	TGCGCCAGCAGCTTGAGGGGGGGTTATAATTCACCCCTCCACTTT
many	TRBV13	TRBJ2-1	.	CASSREINNEQFF	TGTGCCAGCAGCAGGGAGATCAACAATGAGCAGTTCTTC
few	TRBV2	TRBJ1-4	.	CASSAQGTEKLFF	TGTGCCAGCAGTGCACAGGGCACCGAAAAACTGTTTTTT
few	TRBV6-2/TRBV6-3	TRBJ2-7	TRBD1	CASTGTGAYEQYF	TGTGCCAGCACCGGGACAGGAGCCTACGAGCAGTACTTC
many	TRBV2	TRBJ2-5	TRBD2	CASSEAHLAGRETQYF	TGTGCCAGCAGTGAAGCGCACCTAGCGGGAAGGGAGACCCAGTACTTC
few	TRBV7-9	TRBJ2-7	.	CASSSGRWGYEQYF	TGTGCCAGCAGCTCCGGGCGGTGGGGCTACGAGCAGTACTTC
many	TRBV30	TRBJ1-2	.	CAWSVGQFYGYTF	TGTGCCTGGAGTGTTGGACAGTTTTATGGCTACACCTTC